The sequence of this T cell receptor (beta chain) was determined in a study of blood T cells in healthy people across ages. Points from the study as a whole: Significant beta diversity loss was already apparent by age about 42, declining roughly linearly.

A second roughly 6 to 12 cycle PCR used barcoded and J-beta primers. TCRdb ran MiXCR on the 5' RACE reads and lists one entry per CDR3 protein. The sample comprises about 1,000,000 distinct CDR3 sequences, around 45% of which are singletons, and 15% to 20% rests with the top ten. As for this clonotype: Its antigen is not identified.

Every donor contributed roughly 10 milliliters of peripheral blood by blood draw. This CDR3 has 15 residues. Germline-derived CDR1 and CDR2 are SNHLY and FYNNEI. V dropped 1 base and J dropped 6; count of bases not matched to a gene: 6. This TCR came from a woman in her fifties or sixties in good health. The chain combines TRBV2 with TRBJ2-1; 7 nucleotides agree with TRBD2. Sequenced material: blood. For the CDR3, the DNA is TGTGCCAGCAGTGAAGAGGCGGGAGCCCTCAATGAGCAGTTCTTC. Translating gives CASSEEAGALNEQFF. The complete variable domain, with remaining parts taken from reference TRBV2 and TRBJ2-1, reads EPEVTQTPSHQVTQMGQEVILRCVPISNHLYFYWYRQILGQKVEFLVSFYNNEISEKSEIFDDQFSVERPDGSNFTLKIRSTKLEDSAMYFCASSEEAGALNEQFFGPGTRLTVL.